The 13 T cell receptor beta chains listed next were all sequenced from one sample in a study of identifying expanded T cells in peripheral blood. This table comes from immunoSEQ multiplex PCR, and its TCRdb copy is limited to in-frame clones, with some not included. This table holds under 150,000 clones, over 65% found once. Specimen: blood. The receptors derive from a person between 18 and 75 years old in good health.

This clone was recorded only once. The chain recombines TRBV7-2 with TRBJ2-7, with D perhaps TRBD2 (6 bases). This CDR3 region has 15 residues. The ends were cut back, 1 base at V and 0 bases at J, with 10 bases in the middle. Germline V lookup: CDR1 SGHTA, CDR2 FQGNSA. The CDR3 DNA reads TGTGCCAGCAGCTTAGGCGGGGTTAGCTCCTACGAGCAGTACTTC. Protein product: CASSLGGVSSYEQYF.

This clone was detected only once. The genes are TRBV7-2 and TRBJ2-6, with D unresolved. CDR1 SGHTA and CDR2 FQGNSA come from the germline V gene. V lost 5 bases to trimming and J lost 2 bases, with 7 bases between them. The CDR3 totals 14 residues. CDR3 in DNA: TGTGCCAGCAGCCAGATGACTGGGGCCAACGTCCTGACTTTC. Amino acid sequence: CASSQMTGANVLTF.

About this clone: The identical CDR3 is also encoded by other nucleotide sequences in the sample. CDR3 DNA sequence: TGTGCCAGCAGCGTAGGTACAGATACGCAGTATTTT. Its protein is CASSVGTDTQYF. The chain is built from TRBV9 and TRBJ2-3; D gene unclear. Trimming shortened V by 0 bases and J by 3 bases, and 2 bases separated the two germline ends. Germline CDR1 reads SGDLS; CDR2 reads YYNGEE. The CDR3 spans 12 residues.

This clone is a singleton in its sample. The chain carries TRBV7-8 and TRBJ2-5; D not certain. The J call is in doubt because the DNA end fits TRBJ2-7 better. The CDR3 is 14 amino acids. CDR1 and CDR2 (germline): SGHVS, FQNEAQ. Here the CDR3 reads CASSLLGFSYEQYF. For the CDR3, the DNA is TGTGCCAGCAGCTTATTGGGGTTCTCCTACGAGCAGTACTTC.

The chain is built from TRBV11-3 and TRBJ2-7, with D unresolved. Deletions cut 6 bases from V and 1 base from J, with 13 bases between. This CDR3 has 14 amino acids. Germline V lookup: CDR1 SGHNT, CDR2 YENEEA. The CDR3 region has the DNA TGTGCCAGCAGTTCCCGCGAGACATCCTACGAGCAGTACTTC. Protein sequence: CASSSRETSYEQYF.

This chain joins TRBV6-1 and TRBJ1-1; 10 positions agree with TRBD1. CDR3 length: 15 residues. CDR1 is MNHNS, CDR2 SASEGT, per germline. Trimming at V came to 2 bases and at J to 3 bases, leaving 3 bases not matched to a gene. The CDR3 loop is CASSELGTGDTEAFF. CDR3 nucleotides: TGTGCCAGCAGTGAATTAGGGACAGGGGACACTGAAGCTTTCTTT.

The chain couples TRBV29-1 to TRBJ1-1; D gene uncertain. This CDR3 region has 13 residues. The germline V gene encodes CDR1 SQVTM and CDR2 ANQGSEA. Trimming cost V 3 bases and J 5 bases, with 13 bases left between them. The CDR3 coding sequence is TGCAGCGTTGATCCCGCTGGCGGGACTGAAGCTTTCTTT. Residues: CSVDPAGGTEAFF.

The chain couples TRBV5-6 to TRBJ2-2; unclear D gene. CDR3 size: 16 residues. Germline CDR1 and CDR2: SGHDT and YYEEEE. V lost 0 bases and J lost 0, with 9 bases in between. CDR3 protein: CASSLVPASNTGELFF. The CDR3 coding sequence is TGTGCCAGCAGCTTGGTTCCAGCCTCGAACACCGGGGAGCTGTTTTTT.

This clone has a handful of counts. The chain has TRBV30 and TRBJ1-5, with D maybe TRBD1 (6 bases). Trimming cost V 0 bases and J 7 bases, with 10 bases left between them. CDR3 length equals 13 residues. Germline-derived CDR1 and CDR2 are GTSNPN and SVGIG (reference sequence). As DNA, the CDR3 is TGTGCCTGGAGTGTTGGGGGGCGGCAGCCCCAGCATTTT. Translated: CAWSVGGRQPQHF.

This chain links TRBV13 with TRBJ2-1; TRBD1 agrees at 7 bases. V lost 5 bases to trimming and J lost 4 bases; unmatched junction nucleotides: 8. Germline assignment: CDR1 PRHDT and CDR2 FYEKMQ (reference sequence). The CDR3 covers 15 residues. The CDR3 is CASSMTGILYNEQFF. CDR3 nucleotides: TGTGCCAGCAGCATGACAGGGATACTATACAATGAGCAGTTCTTC.

This clone was seen just once. This rearrangement joins TRBV2 to TRBJ1-1; D ambiguous. Germline V gives CDR1 SNHLY, CDR2 FYNNEI. Trimming shortened V by 6 bases and J by 4 bases, and 6 bases separated the two germline ends. The CDR3 extends over 11 amino acids. CDR3 protein: CASSQVTEAFF. In nucleotides, the CDR3 is TGTGCCAGCAGCCAGGTCACTGAAGCTTTCTTT.

The chain employs TRBV7-9 and TRBJ1-5; weak D call: TRBD1 (5 bases). Germline values: CDR1 SEHNR, CDR2 FQNEAQ (reference sequence). This CDR3 comprises 12 residues. The ends were cut back, 1 base at V and 7 bases at J, with 5 bases in the middle. The chain's CDR3 is CASSLGQQPQHF. The CDR3 nucleotides are TGTGCCAGCAGCTTAGGACAGCAGCCCCAGCATTTT.

The V and J genes are TRBV7-9 and TRBJ1-4, with no clear D. Germline V gene data show CDR1 as SEHNR and CDR2 as FQNEAQ (reference sequence). V was pared by 2 bases and J by 3 bases, with 16 bases between. The CDR3 contains 17 residues. The CDR3, as DNA: TGTGCCAGCAGCTTAACGATAGGAGGGCCCTCTAATGAAAAACTGTTTTTT. It translates to CASSLTIGGPSNEKLFF.